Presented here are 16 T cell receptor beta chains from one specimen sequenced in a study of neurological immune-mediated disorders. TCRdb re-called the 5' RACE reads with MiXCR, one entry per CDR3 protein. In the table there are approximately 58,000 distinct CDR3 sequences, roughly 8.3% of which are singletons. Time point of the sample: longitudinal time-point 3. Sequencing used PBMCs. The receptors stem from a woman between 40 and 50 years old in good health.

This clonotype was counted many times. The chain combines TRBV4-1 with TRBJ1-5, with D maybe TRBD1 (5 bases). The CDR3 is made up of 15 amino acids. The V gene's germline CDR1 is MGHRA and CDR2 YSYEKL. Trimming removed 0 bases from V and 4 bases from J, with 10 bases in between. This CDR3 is CASSQDQAGNQPQHF. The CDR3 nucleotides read TGCGCCAGCAGCCAAGATCAGGCAGGGAATCAGCCCCAGCATTTT.

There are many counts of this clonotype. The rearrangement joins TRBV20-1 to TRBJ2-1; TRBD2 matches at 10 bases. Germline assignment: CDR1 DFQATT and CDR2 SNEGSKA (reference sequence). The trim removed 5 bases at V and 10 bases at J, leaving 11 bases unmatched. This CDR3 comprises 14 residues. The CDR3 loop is CSAPKAGGPQEQFF. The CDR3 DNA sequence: TGCAGTGCTCCCAAAGCGGGGGGGCCACAGGAGCAGTTCTTC.

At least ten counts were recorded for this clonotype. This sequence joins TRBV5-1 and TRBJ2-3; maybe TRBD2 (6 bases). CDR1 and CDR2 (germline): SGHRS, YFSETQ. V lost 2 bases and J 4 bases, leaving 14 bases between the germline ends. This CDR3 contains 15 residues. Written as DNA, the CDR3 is TGCGCCAGCAGCTTAGTGAGCGGAGGGGCAGATACGCAGTATTTT. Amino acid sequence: CASSLVSGGADTQYF.

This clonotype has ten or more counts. The CDR3 DNA reads as TGTGCCAGCAGCAGATGGGGCCGTAGCTCTGGGGCCAACGTCCTGACTTTC. Protein: CASSRWGRSSGANVLTF. The rearrangement links TRBV7-6 to TRBJ2-6, with a weak D call TRBD1 (5 bases). Trimming removed 5 bases at V and 0 bases at J, with 14 bases between. Germline lookup yields CDR1 SGHVS and CDR2 FNYEAQ. The CDR3 contains 17 residues.

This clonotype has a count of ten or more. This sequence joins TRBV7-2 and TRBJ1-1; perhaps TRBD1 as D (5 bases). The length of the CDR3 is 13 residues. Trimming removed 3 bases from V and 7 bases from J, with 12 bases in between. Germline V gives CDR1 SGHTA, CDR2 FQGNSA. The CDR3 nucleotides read TGTGCCAGCAGCTTGGGACCAGGGCTTGAAGCTTTCTTT. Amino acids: CASSLGPGLEAFF.

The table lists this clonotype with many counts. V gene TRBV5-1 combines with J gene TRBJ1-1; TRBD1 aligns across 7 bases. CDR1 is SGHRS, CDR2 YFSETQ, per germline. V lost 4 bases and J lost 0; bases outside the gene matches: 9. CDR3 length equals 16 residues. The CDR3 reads CASSPQKTGLNTEAFF. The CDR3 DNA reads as TGCGCCAGCAGCCCCCAAAAGACAGGGCTGAACACTGAAGCTTTCTTT. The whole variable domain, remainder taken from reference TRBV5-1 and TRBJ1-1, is KAGVTQTPRYLIKTRGQQVTLSCSPISGHRSVSWYQQTPGQGLQFLFEYFSETQRNKGNFPGRFSGRQFSNSRSEMNVSTLELGDSALYLCASSPQKTGLNTEAFFGQGTRLTVV.

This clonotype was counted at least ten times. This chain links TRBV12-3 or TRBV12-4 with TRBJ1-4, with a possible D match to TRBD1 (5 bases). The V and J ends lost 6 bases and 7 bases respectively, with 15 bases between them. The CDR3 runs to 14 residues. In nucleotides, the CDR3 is TGTGCCAGCAGATCGGGACCCCGGGGTGAAAAACTGTTTTTT. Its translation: CASRSGPRGEKLFF.

The CDR3 nucleotides read TGTGCCAGCAGTCGGACAGGGGCTAGCTACGAGCAGTACTTC. Translation: CASSRTGASYEQYF. The chain employs TRBV6-2 or TRBV6-3 and TRBJ2-7; 9 bases line up with TRBD1. Germline V CDR1 and CDR2: MNHEY, SVGEGT. This CDR3 has 14 residues. The V and J ends lost 5 bases and 3 bases, in that order; junction bases with no gene match: 5.

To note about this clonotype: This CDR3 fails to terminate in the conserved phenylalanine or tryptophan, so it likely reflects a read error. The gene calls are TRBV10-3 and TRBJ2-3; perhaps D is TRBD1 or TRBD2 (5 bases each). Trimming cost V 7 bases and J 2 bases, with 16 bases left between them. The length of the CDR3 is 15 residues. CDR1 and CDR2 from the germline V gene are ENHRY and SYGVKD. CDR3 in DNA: TGTGCCATCACCGGGAACAGGTTTCTCACAGATACGCAGTATCTT. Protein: CAITGNRFLTDTQYL.

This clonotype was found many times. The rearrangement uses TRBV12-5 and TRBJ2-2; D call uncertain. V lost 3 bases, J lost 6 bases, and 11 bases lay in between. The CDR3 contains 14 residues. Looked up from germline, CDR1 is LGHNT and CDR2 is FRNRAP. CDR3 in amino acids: CASGLWPSPGELFF. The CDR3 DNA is TGTGCTAGTGGTTTATGGCCCTCCCCCGGGGAGCTGTTTTTT.

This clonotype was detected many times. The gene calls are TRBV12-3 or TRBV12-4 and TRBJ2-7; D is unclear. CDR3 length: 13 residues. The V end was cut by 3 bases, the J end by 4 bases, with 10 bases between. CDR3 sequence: CASSFFVPYEQYF. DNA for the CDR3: TGTGCCAGCAGTTTTTTCGTCCCTTACGAGCAGTACTTC.

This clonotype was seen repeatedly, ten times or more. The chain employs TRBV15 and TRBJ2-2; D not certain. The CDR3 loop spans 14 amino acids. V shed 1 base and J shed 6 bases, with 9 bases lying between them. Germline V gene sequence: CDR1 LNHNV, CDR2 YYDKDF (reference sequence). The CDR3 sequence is CATSRGEGPGELFF. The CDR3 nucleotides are TGTGCCACCAGCAGAGGAGAAGGTCCCGGGGAGCTGTTTTTT.

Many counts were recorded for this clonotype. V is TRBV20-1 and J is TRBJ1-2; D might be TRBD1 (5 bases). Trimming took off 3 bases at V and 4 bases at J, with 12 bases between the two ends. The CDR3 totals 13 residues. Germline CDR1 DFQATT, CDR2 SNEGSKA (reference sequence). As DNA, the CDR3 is TGCAGTGCTAGGCCTCTGGGGCTCTATGGCTACACCTTC. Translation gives CSARPLGLYGYTF.

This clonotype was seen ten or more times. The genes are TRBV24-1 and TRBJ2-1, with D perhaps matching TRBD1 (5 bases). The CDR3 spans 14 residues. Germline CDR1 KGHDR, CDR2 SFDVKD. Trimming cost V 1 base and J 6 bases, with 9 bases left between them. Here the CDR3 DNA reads TGTGCCACCAGTGATTTTACAGGAAGCAATGAGCAGTTCTTC. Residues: CATSDFTGSNEQFF.

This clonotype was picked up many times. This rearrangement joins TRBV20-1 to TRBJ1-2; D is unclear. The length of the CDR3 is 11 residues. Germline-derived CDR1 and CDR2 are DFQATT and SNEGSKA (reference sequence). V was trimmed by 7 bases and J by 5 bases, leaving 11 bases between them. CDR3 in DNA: TGCAGTGTACTATCTCCTTATGGCTACACCTTC. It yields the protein CSVLSPYGYTF.

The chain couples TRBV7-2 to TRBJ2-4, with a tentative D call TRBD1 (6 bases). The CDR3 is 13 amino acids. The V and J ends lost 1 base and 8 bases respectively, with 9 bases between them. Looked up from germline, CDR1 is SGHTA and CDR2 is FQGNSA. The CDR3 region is CASSLVGGDIQYF. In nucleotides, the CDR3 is TGTGCCAGCAGCTTAGTAGGGGGAGACATTCAGTACTTC. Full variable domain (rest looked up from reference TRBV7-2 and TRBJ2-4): GAGVSQSPSNKVTEKGKDVELRCDPISGHTALYWYRQSLGQGLEFLIYFQGNSAPDKSGLPSDRFSAERTGGSVSTLTIQRTQQEDSAVYLCASSLVGGDIQYFGAGTRLSVL.